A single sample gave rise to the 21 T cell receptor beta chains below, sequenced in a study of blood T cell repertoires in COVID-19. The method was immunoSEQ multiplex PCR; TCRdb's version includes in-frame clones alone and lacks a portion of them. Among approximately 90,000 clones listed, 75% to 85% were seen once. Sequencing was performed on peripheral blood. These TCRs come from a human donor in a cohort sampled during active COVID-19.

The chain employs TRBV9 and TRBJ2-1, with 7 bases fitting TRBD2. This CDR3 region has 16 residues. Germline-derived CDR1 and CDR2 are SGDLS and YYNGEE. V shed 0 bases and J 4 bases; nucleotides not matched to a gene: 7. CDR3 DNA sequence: TGTGCCAGCAGCGTAGGATCGGCTAGCGGTTACAATGAGCAGTTCTTC. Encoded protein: CASSVGSASGYNEQFF.

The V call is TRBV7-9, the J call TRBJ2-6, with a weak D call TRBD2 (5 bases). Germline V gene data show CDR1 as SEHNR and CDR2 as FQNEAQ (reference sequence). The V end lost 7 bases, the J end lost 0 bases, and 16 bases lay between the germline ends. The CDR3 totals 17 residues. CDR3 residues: CASNRDGFNSGANVLTF. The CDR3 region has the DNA TGTGCCAGCAACCGGGATGGCTTCAACTCTGGGGCCAACGTCCTGACTTTC.

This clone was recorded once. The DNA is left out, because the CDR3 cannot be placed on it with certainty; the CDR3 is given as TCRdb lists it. The CDR3 spells CASSTSGQSYEQYF. V usage is TRBV27 and J usage is TRBJ2-7; the table calls TRBD1, which could not be checked here. The CDR3 spans 14 amino acids, including both terminal residues. CDR1 and CDR2 (germline): MNHEY, SMNVEV (reference sequence).

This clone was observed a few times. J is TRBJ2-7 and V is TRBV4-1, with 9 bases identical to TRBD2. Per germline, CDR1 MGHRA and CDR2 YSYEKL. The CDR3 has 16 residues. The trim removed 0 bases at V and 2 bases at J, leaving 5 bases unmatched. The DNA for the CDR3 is TGCGCCAGCAGCCAAGATTGGAGACTAGCGGCCTACGAGCAGTACTTC. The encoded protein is CASSQDWRLAAYEQYF.

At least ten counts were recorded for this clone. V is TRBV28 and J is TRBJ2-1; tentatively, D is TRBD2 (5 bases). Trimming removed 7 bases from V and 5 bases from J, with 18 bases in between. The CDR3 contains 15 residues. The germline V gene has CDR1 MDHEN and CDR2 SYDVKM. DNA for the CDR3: TGTGCCAGCATCCTGGGGAGTGGGGATGACAATGAGCAGTTCTTC. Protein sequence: CASILGSGDDNEQFF. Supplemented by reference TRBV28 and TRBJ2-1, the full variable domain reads DVKVTQSSRYLVKRTGEKVFLECVQDMDHENMFWYRQDPGLGLRLIYFSYDVKMKEKGDIPEGYSVSREKKERFSLILESASTNQTSMYLCASILGSGDDNEQFFGPGTRLTVL.

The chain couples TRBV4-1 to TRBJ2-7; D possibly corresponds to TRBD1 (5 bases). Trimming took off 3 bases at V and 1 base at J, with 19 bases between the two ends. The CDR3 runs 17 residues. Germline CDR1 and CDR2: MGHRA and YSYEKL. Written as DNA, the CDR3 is TGCGCCAGCAGCCAGGGGCTTGGGGCTAGAAGGTCCTACGAGCAGTACTTC. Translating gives CASSQGLGARRSYEQYF.

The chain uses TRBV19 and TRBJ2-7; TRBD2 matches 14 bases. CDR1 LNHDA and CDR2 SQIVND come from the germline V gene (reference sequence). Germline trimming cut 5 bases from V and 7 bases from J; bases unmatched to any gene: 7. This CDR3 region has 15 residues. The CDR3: CASSRGLAGVVEQYF. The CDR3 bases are TGTGCCAGTAGTCGGGGACTAGCGGGAGTTGTTGAGCAGTACTTC.

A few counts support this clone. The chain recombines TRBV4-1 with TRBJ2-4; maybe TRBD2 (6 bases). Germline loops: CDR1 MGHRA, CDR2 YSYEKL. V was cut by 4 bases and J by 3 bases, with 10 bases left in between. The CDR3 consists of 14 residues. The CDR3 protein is CASSPRENKNIQYF. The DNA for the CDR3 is TGCGCCAGCAGCCCCCGGGAGAACAAAAACATTCAGTACTTC.

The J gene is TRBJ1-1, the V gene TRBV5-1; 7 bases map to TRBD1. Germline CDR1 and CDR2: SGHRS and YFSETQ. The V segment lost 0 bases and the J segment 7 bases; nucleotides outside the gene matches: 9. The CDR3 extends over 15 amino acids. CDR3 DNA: TGCGCCAGCAGCTTGGAAGAGTCAGGGGGTGATGAAGCTTTCTTT. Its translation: CASSLEESGGDEAFF.

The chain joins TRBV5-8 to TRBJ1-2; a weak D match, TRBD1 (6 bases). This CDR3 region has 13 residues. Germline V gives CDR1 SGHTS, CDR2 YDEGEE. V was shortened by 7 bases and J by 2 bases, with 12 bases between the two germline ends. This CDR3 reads CASWPRGNYGYTF. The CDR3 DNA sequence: TGTGCCAGCTGGCCCAGGGGCAACTATGGCTACACCTTC.

The CDR3 loop reads CASSFSPPGGAGGSYEQYF. The CDR3 nucleotides read TGTGCCAGCAGCTTTAGTCCCCCAGGTGGGGCAGGGGGATCCTACGAGCAGTACTTC. This sequence joins TRBV7-6 and TRBJ2-7; the match to TRBD1 covers 7 bases. The ends lost 3 bases at V and 1 base at J; junction bases unmatched: 18. Germline CDR1 is SGHVS and CDR2 is FNYEAQ. This CDR3 is built from 19 residues.

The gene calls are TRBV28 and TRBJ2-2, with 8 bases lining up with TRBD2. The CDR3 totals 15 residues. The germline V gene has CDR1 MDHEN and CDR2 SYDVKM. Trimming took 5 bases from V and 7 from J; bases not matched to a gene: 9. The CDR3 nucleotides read TGTGCCAGCAGTCAACCGGGACTAGTAGTCGGGGAGCTGTTTTTT. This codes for CASSQPGLVVGELFF.

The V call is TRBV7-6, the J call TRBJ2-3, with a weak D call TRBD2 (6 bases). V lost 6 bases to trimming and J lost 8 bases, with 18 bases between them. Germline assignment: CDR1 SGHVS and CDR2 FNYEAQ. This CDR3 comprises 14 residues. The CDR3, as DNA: TGTGCCAGCAGTTCTCGCGTAGAGCGGGCTACGCAGTATTTT. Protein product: CASSSRVERATQYF.

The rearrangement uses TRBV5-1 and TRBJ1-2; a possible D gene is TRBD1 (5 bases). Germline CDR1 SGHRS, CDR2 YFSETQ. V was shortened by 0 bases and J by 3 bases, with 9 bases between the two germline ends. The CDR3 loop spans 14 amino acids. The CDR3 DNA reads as TGCGCCAGCAGCTTGGGGGTCAGGGACTATGGCTACACCTTC. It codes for CASSLGVRDYGYTF.

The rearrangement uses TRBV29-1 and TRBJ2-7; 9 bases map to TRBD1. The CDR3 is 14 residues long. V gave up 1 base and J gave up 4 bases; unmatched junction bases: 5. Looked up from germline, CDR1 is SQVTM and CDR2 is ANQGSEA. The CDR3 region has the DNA TGCAGCGTTGAAGCGGGACAGGGATTTTACGAGCAGTACTTC. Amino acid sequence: CSVEAGQGFYEQYF.

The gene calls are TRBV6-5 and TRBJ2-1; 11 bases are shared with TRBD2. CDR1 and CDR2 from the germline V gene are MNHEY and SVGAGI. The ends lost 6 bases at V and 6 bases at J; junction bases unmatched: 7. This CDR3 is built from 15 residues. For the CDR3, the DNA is TGTGCCAGCAGACAACTAGCGGGAGATGTCAATGAGCAGTTCTTC. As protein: CASRQLAGDVNEQFF.

DNA of the CDR3: TGTGCCAGCAGCCCAGACACCGGGGAGCTGTTTTTT. Protein product: CASSPDTGELFF. The chain is built from TRBV7-8 and TRBJ2-2; D remains unclear. This CDR3 is 12 amino acids long. Germline V gene data show CDR1 as SGHVS and CDR2 as FQNEAQ. The V end lost 5 bases, the J end lost 3 bases, and 4 bases lay between the germline ends. Based on the CDR3 plus reference TRBV7-8 and TRBJ2-2, the full variable domain is GAGVSQSPRYKVAKRGQDVALRCDPISGHVSLFWYQQALGQGPEFLTYFQNEAQLDKSGLPSDRFFAERPEGSVSTLKIQRTQQEDSAVYLCASSPDTGELFFGEGSRLTVL.

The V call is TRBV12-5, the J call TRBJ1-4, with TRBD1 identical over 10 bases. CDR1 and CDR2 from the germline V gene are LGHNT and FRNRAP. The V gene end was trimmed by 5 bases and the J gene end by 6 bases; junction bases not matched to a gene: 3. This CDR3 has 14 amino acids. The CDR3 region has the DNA TGTGCTAGTGGTCCCGGACAGGGGGATGAAAAACTGTTTTTT. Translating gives CASGPGQGDEKLFF.

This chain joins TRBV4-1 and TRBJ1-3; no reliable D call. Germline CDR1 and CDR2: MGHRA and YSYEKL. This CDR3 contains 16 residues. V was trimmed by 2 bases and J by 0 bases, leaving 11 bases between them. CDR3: CASSQPDTGSGNTIYF. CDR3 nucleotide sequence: TGCGCCAGCAGCCAACCTGACACTGGCTCTGGAAACACCATATATTTT.

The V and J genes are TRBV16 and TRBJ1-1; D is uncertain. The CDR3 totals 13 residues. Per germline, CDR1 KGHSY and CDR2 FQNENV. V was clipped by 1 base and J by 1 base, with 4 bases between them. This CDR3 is CASSQWRNTEAFF. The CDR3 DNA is TGTGCCAGCAGCCAATGGAGGAACACTGAAGCTTTCTTT.

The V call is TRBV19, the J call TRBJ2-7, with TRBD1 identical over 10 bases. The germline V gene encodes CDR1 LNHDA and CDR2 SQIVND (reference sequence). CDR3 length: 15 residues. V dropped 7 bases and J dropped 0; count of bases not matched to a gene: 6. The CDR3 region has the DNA TGTGCCAGTACCACCGGGACAGGGGACTCCTACGAGCAGTACTTC. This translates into CASTTGTGDSYEQYF.